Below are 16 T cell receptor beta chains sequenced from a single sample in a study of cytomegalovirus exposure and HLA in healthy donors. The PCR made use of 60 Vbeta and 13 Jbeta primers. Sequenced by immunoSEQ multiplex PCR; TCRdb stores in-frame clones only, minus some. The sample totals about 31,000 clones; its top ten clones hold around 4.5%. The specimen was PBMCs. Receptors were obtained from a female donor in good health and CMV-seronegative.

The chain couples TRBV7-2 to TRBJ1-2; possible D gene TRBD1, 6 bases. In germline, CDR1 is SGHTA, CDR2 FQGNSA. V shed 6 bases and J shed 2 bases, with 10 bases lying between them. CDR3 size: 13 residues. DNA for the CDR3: TGTGCCAGCAGTTGGGACAAGAACTATGGCTACACCTTC. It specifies CASSWDKNYGYTF. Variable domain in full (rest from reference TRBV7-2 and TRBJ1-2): GAGVSQSPSNKVTEKGKDVELRCDPISGHTALYWYRQSLGQGLEFLIYFQGNSAPDKSGLPSDRFSAERTGGSVSTLTIQRTQQEDSAVYLCASSWDKNYGYTFGSGTRLTVV.

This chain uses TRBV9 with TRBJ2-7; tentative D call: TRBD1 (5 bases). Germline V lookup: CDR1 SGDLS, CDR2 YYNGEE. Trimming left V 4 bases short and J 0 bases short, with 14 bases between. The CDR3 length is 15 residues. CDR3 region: CASSPDDRGSYEQYF. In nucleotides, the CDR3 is TGTGCCAGCAGCCCCGACGACAGAGGCTCCTACGAGCAGTACTTC.

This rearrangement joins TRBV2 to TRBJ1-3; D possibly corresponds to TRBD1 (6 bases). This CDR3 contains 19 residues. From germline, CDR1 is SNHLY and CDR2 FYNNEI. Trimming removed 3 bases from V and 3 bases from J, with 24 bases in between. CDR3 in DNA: TGTGCCAGCAGTGATTCGTTTTTGTGGCGGGGGCTTCGTGGAAACACCATATATTTT. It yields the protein CASSDSFLWRGLRGNTIYF.

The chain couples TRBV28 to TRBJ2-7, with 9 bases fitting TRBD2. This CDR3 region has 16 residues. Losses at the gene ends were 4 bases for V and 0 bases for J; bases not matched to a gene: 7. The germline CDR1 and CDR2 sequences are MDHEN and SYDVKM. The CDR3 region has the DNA TGTGCCAGCAGTTCGGTTGGCGGGGGGGACTCCTACGAGCAGTACTTC. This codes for CASSSVGGGDSYEQYF.

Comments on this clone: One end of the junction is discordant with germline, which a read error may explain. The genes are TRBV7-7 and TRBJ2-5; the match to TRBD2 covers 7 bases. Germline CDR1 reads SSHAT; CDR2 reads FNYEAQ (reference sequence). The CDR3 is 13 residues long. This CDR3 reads CASTQLGRETQYF. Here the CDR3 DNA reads TGTGCTAGCACCCAACTCGGGAGGGAGACCCAGTACTTC.

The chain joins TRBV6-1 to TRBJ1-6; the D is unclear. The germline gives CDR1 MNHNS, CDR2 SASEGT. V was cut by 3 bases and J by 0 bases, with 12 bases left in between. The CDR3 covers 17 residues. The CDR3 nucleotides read TGTGCCAGCAGTGAGAAGCCCGGTCACTCCTATAATTCACCCCTCCACTTT. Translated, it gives CASSEKPGHSYNSPLHF.

CDR3 amino acids: CASSQAMNLGYTF. As DNA, the CDR3 is TGTGCCAGCAGCCAAGCGATGAACTTGGGCTACACCTTC. J is TRBJ1-2 and V is TRBV14; no firm D call. This CDR3 contains 13 residues. Germline CDR1 is SGHDN and CDR2 is FVKESK. Trimming left V 1 base short and J 8 bases short, with 11 bases between.

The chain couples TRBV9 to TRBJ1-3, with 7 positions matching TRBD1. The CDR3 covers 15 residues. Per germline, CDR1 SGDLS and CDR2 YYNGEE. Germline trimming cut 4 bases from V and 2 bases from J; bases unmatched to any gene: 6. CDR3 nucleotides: TGTGCCAGCAGCCTTGGACAGGAGACTGGAAACACCATATATTTT. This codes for CASSLGQETGNTIYF. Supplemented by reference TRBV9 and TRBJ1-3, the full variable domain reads DSGVTQTPKHLITATGQRVTLRCSPRSGDLSVYWYQQSLDQGLQFLIQYYNGEERAKGNILERFSAQQFPDLHSELNLSSLELGDSALYFCASSLGQETGNTIYFGEGSWLTVV.

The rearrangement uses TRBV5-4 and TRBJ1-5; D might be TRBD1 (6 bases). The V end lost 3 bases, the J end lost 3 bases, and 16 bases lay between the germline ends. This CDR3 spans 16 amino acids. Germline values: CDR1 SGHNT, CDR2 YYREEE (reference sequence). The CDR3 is CASSSGGSGDNQPQHF. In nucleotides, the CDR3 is TGTGCCAGCAGCTCGGGAGGGTCAGGGGACAATCAGCCCCAGCATTTT.

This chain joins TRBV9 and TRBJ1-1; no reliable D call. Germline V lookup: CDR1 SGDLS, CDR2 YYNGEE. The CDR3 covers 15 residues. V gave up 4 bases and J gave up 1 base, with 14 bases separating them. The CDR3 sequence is CASSQDLARNTEAFF. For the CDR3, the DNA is TGTGCCAGCAGCCAGGACTTGGCGAGGAACACTGAAGCTTTCTTT.

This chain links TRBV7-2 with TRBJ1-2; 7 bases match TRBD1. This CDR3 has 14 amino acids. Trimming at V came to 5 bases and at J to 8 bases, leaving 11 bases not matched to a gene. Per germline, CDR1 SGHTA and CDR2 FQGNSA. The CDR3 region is CASSPRTGVQGYTF. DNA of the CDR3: TGTGCCAGCAGCCCTCGAACAGGGGTTCAAGGCTACACCTTC.

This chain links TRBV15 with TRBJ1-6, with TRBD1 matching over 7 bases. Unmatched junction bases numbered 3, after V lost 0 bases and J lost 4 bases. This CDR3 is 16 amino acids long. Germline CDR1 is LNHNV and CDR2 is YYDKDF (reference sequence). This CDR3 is CATSRDWTGYNSPLHF. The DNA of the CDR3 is TGTGCCACCAGCAGAGACTGGACAGGTTATAATTCACCCCTCCACTTT.

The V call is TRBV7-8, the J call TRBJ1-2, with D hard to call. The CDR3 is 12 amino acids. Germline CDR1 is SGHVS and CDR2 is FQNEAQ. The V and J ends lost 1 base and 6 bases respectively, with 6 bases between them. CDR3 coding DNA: TGTGCCAGCAGCTTAGAGGCGGATGGCTACACCTTC. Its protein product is CASSLEADGYTF.

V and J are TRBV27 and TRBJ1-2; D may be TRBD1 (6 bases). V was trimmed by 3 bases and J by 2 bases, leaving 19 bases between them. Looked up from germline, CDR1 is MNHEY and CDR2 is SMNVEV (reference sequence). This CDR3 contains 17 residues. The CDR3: CASSFIPNRDRNYGYTF. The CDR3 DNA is TGTGCCAGCAGTTTCATCCCTAACAGGGACCGAAACTATGGCTACACCTTC.

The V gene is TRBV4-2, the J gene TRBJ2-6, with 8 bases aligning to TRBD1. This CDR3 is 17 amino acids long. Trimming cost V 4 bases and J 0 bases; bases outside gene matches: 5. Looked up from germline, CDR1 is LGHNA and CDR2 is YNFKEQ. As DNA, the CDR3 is TGTGCCAGCAGCCCGACAGGGGCCCTCTCTGGGGCCAACGTCCTGACTTTC. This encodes CASSPTGALSGANVLTF.

CDR3 DNA sequence: TGTGCCAGCAGTGGAGGGCTGGTGGTGAACACTGAAGCTTTCTTT. It is translated as CASSGGLVVNTEAFF. The chain employs TRBV6-1 and TRBJ1-1; no reliable D call. The CDR3 length is 15 residues. Trimming took 4 bases from V and 0 from J, leaving 12 bases between them. CDR1 and CDR2 (germline): MNHNS, SASEGT.